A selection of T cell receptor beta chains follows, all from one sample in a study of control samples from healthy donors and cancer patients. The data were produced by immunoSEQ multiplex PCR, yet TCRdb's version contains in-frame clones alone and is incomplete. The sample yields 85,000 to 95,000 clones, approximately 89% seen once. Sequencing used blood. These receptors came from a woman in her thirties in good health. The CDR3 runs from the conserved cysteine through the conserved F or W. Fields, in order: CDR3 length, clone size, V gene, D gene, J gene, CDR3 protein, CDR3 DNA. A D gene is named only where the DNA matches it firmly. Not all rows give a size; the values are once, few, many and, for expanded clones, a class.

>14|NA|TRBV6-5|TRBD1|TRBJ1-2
CASSAGQRNYGYTF
TGTGCCAGCAGCGCGGGACAGAGAAACTATGGCTACACCTTC
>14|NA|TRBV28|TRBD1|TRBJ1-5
CASSSQGVGQPQHF
TGTGCCAGCAGTTCCCAGGGGGTGGGTCAGCCCCAGCATTTT
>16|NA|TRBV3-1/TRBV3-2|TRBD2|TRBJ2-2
CASSRGLAGVTGELFF
TGTGCCAGCAGCCGGGGACTAGCGGGAGTCACCGGGGAGCTGTTTTTT
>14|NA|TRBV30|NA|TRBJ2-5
CAWTPLGPGETQYF
TGTGCCTGGACTCCCCTAGGCCCCGGGGAGACCCAGTACTTC
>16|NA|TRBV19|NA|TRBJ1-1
CASSYATGHLNTEAFF
TGTGCCAGCAGCTATGCAACGGGGCACTTGAACACTGAAGCTTTCTTT
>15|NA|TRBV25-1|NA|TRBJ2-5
CASTYPTKACETQYF
TGTGCCAGCACCTATCCGACCAAGGCCTGCGAGACCCAGTACTTC
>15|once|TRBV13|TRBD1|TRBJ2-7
CASSPTPDRGYEQYF
TGTGCCAGCAGCCCAACGCCCGACAGGGGGTACGAGCAGTACTTC
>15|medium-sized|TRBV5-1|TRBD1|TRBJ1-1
CASRTGTGANTEAFF
TGCGCCAGCCGTACCGGGACAGGGGCGAACACTGAAGCTTTCTTT
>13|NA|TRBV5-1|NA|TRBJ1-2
CASSSTGLYGYTF
TGCGCCAGTAGTTCCACAGGGCTCTATGGCTACACCTTC
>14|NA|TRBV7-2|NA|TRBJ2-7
CASSRPGLRWEQYF
TGTGCCAGCAGTCGACCGGGTCTCAGGTGGGAGCAGTACTTC
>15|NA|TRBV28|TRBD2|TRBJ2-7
CASSQTSGGSYEQYF
TGTGCCAGCAGTCAGACTAGCGGGGGCTCCTACGAGCAGTACTTC
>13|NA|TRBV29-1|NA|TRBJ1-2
CSVELGRGYGYTF
TGCAGCGTTGAATTGGGGAGGGGCTATGGCTACACCTTC
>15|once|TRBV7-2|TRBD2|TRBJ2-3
CASSTSSGSTDTQYF
TGTGCCAGCAGCACCTCTAGCGGTAGCACAGATACGCAGTATTTT
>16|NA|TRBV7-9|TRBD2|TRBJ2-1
CASSQGTSGGYNEQFF
TGTGCCAGCAGTCAGGGGACTAGCGGGGGGTACAATGAGCAGTTCTTC
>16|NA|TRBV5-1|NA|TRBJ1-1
CASSLAFGRENTEAFF
TGCGCCAGCAGCTTGGCGTTCGGCAGAGAAAACACTGAAGCTTTCTTT
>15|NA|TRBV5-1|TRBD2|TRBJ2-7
CASSRGGSGDYEQYF
TGCGCCAGCAGCCGTGGCGGTAGCGGGGACTACGAGCAGTACTTC
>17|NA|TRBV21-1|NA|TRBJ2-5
CASSKNLPGGSRETQYF
TGTGCCAGCAGCAAAAATCTACCGGGAGGCTCCCGGGAGACCCAGTACTTC
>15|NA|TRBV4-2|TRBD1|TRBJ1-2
CASSQAGTGVYGYTF
TGTGCCAGCAGCCAGGCCGGGACAGGGGTTTATGGCTACACCTTC
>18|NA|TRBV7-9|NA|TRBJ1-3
CASSPGRFLSLSGNTIYF
TGTGCCAGCAGCCCAGGACGGTTCCTGTCTCTCTCTGGAAACACCATATATTTT
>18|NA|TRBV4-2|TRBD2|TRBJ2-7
CASSLYTSGGATPYEQYF
TGTGCCAGCAGCCTTTACACTAGCGGGGGGGCAACCCCCTACGAGCAGTACTTC
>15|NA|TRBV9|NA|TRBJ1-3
CASSVGGASGNTIYF
TGTGCCAGCAGCGTAGGTGGGGCCTCTGGAAACACCATATATTTT
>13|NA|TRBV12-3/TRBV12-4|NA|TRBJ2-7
CASTLTFSYEQYF
TGTGCCAGCACCCTAACTTTCTCCTACGAGCAGTACTTC
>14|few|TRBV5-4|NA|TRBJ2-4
CASSLRQFKNIQYF
TGTGCCAGCAGCTTGCGGCAGTTCAAAAACATTCAGTACTTC
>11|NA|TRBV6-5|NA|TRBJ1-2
CASGVKGQSTF
TGTGCCAGTGGAGTAAAGGGCCAATCCACCTTC
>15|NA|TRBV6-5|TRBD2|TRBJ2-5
CASGRSGGTQETQYF
TGTGCCAGTGGGAGGAGCGGGGGGACCCAAGAGACCCAGTACTTC
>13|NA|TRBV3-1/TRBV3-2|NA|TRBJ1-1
CASSQLKNTEAFF
TGTGCCAGCAGCCAACTCAAGAACACTGAAGCTTTCTTT
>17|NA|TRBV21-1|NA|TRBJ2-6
CASSREDSHSGANVLTF
TGTGCCAGCAGCCGGGAGGACAGTCACTCTGGGGCCAACGTCCTGACTTTC
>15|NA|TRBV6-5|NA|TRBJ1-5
CASSPVKGSNQPQHF
TGTGCCAGCAGCCCGGTGAAAGGTAGCAATCAGCCCCAGCATTTT
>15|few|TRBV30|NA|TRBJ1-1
CAWSVPTGPATEAFF
TGTGCCTGGAGTGTCCCTACAGGGCCGGCCACTGAAGCTTTCTTT
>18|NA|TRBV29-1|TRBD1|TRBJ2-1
CSVTATRADRGGVNEQFF
TGCAGCGTTACCGCGACGAGAGCGGACAGGGGAGGGGTGAATGAGCAGTTCTTC
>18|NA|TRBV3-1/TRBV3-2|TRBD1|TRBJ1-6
CASSPQGGGWVANSPLHF
TGTGCCAGCAGCCCTCAGGGGGGGGGATGGGTTGCGAATTCACCCCTCCACTTT
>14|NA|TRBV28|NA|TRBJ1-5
CASSQGYTNQPQHF
TGTGCCAGCAGCCAGGGTTATACCAATCAGCCCCAGCATTTT
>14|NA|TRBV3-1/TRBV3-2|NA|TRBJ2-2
CASSQSYATGELFF
TGTGCCAGCAGCCAAAGCTACGCCACCGGGGAGCTGTTTTTT
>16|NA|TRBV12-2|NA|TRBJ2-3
CASRLGDPGGPDTQYF
TGTGCAAGTCGCTTGGGCGATCCGGGAGGGCCCGATACGCAGTATTTT
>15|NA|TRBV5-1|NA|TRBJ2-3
CASSPAWGLTDTQYF
TGCGCCAGCAGCCCTGCATGGGGCCTTACAGATACGCAGTATTTT
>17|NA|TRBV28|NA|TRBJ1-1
CASSYTRGRPMNTEAFF
TGTGCCAGCAGTTATACTAGGGGCCGACCTATGAACACTGAAGCTTTCTTT
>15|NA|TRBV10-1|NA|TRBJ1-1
CASSGSAVLPDEAFF
TGCGCCAGCAGTGGTTCAGCAGTCTTACCGGATGAAGCTTTCTTT
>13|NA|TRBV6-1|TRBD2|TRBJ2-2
CASSEAPGLRLFF
TGTGCCAGCAGTGAAGCCCCGGGACTACGGCTGTTTTTT
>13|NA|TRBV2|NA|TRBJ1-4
CASSTLDGEKLFF
TGTGCCAGCAGCACCCTGGACGGGGAAAAACTGTTTTTT
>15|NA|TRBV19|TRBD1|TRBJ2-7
CASSIVFEGANEQYF
TGTGCCAGTAGTATCGTCTTCGAGGGGGCGAACGAGCAGTACTTC
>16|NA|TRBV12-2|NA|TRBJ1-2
CASRLGGTLANYGYTF
TGTGCAAGTCGCTTAGGGGGGACTCTGGCTAACTATGGCTACACCTTC
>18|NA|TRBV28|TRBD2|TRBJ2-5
CASSTSPGLGSLQETQYF
TGTGCCAGCAGTACCTCCCCGGGACTAGGGAGCCTACAAGAGACCCAGTACTTC
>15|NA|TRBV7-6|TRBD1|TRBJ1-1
CASTDRGLLNTEAFF
TGTGCCAGTACGGACAGGGGGCTACTGAACACTGAAGCTTTCTTT